Shown below are 15 T cell receptor beta chains from a single sample sequenced in a study of cytomegalovirus exposure and HLA in healthy donors. The primer mix had 60 Vbeta and 13 Jbeta primers. TCRdb's table, derived via immunoSEQ multiplex PCR, lists solely in-frame clones and lacks some. The sample holds 100,000 or so clones, about 83% seen once. The sample was PBMCs. These receptors were taken from a man aged 18 to 30 in good health and CMV-seronegative.

The J gene is TRBJ1-5, the V gene TRBV6-1; 8 bases fit TRBD1. Germline V gives CDR1 MNHNS, CDR2 SASEGT. The CDR3 is 14 amino acids. The trim removed 6 bases at V and 6 bases at J, leaving 7 bases unmatched. The CDR3 nucleotides are TGTGCCAGCAGGGTACAGGGGGGCGGTCAGCCCCAGCATTTT. Its protein is CASRVQGGGQPQHF.

This chain uses TRBV5-3 with TRBJ1-5; 7 positions agree with TRBD1. TRBV5-3 has ORF status, its function being uncertain. Trimming took 4 bases from V and 2 from J; bases not matched to a gene: 9. The CDR3 has 16 residues. The DNA for the CDR3 is TGTGCCAGAAGCCATACAGGGGAGAACGGCAATCAGCCCCAGCATTTT. Protein product: CARSHTGENGNQPQHF.

The chain employs TRBV9 and TRBJ2-3; TRBD2 matches 10 bases. This CDR3 has 15 amino acids. Losses at the gene ends were 5 bases for V and 5 bases for J; bases not matched to a gene: 8. Germline CDR1 reads SGDLS; CDR2 reads YYNGEE. In nucleotides, the CDR3 is TGTGCCAGCAGTACCAGCGGGAGGGTTGGAGATACGCAGTATTTT. Translating it yields CASSTSGRVGDTQYF.

The chain carries TRBV11-3 and TRBJ2-1; TRBD1 agrees at 8 bases. The CDR3 length is 15 residues. The germline V gene has CDR1 SGHNT and CDR2 YENEEA. V lost 5 bases to trimming and J lost 5 bases; unmatched junction nucleotides: 8. The CDR3 reads CASSPRDRPNNEQFF. The CDR3 DNA follows: TGTGCCAGCAGCCCACGGGACAGGCCAAACAATGAGCAGTTCTTC.

This chain joins TRBV29-1 and TRBJ2-1, with D possibly matching TRBD1 (7 bases). The CDR3 runs 14 residues. V was shortened by 7 bases and J by 8 bases, with 21 bases between the two germline ends. Looked up from germline, CDR1 is SQVTM and CDR2 is ANQGSEA. CDR3 in DNA: TGCAGCGCTTGGGTCGCAGGGGGGCAAGATGAGCAGTTCTTC. It translates to CSAWVAGGQDEQFF.

J is TRBJ2-7 and V is TRBV27; TRBD1 aligns across 8 bases. V trimming: 4 bases; J trimming: 9 bases; junction bases outside the gene matches: 8. The CDR3 spans 13 residues. Germline V gene lookup returns CDR1 MNHEY and CDR2 SMNVEV (reference sequence). CDR3: CASSSGQGEVQYF. The CDR3 nucleotides read TGTGCCAGCAGTTCCGGACAGGGAGAAGTGCAGTACTTC.

The genes are TRBV6-4 and TRBJ2-2; TRBD2 matches at 10 bases. The CDR3 covers 15 residues. V shed 3 bases and J 7 bases; nucleotides not matched to a gene: 5. CDR1 and CDR2 from the germline V gene are MRHNA and SNTAGT. CDR3 nucleotides: TGTGCCAGCAGTGAACGGACTAGCGGTGGCGGGGAGCTGTTTTTT. This translates into CASSERTSGGGELFF.

The chain links TRBV6-6 to TRBJ1-2, with TRBD1 as a possible D gene (6 bases). The V gene's germline CDR1 is MNHNY and CDR2 SVGAGI (reference sequence). V was clipped by 3 bases and J by 5 bases, with 13 bases between them. The CDR3 is 14 residues long. Written as DNA, the CDR3 is TGTGCCAGCAGTTATCCGACAGGCCTTTATGGCTACACCTTC. Residues: CASSYPTGLYGYTF.

The chain carries TRBV7-9 and TRBJ1-2, with D unresolved. From germline, CDR1 is SEHNR and CDR2 FQNEAQ (reference sequence). There are 15 residues in the CDR3. The V end lost 7 bases, the J end lost 3 bases, and 18 bases lay between the germline ends. The CDR3 DNA reads as TGTGCCAGCACCCGAGGTGCGGCGCCGGACTATGGCTACACCTTC. Protein: CASTRGAAPDYGYTF.

This chain joins TRBV18 and TRBJ1-2; 12 nucleotides match TRBD1. The V gene end was trimmed by 8 bases and the J gene end by 7 bases; junction bases not matched to a gene: 8. The CDR3 length is 14 residues. The germline V gene has CDR1 KGHSH and CDR2 LQKENI. The DNA for the CDR3 is TGTGCCAGCAGACCGGGACAGGGGGCTATTGGCTACACCTTC. It is translated as CASRPGQGAIGYTF. The whole variable domain, filled in from reference TRBV18 and TRBJ1-2, reads NAGVMQNPRHLVRRRGQEARLRCSPMKGHSHVYWYRQLPEEGLKFMVYLQKENIIDESGMPKERFSAEFPKEGPSILRIQQVVRGDSAAYFCASRPGQGAIGYTFGSGTRLTVV.

This chain joins TRBV7-9 and TRBJ2-2; D gene unclear. Per germline, CDR1 SEHNR and CDR2 FQNEAQ (reference sequence). Trimming pared 5 bases from V and 5 bases from J, leaving 18 bases between. The CDR3 has 16 residues. CDR3 region: CASSHFTQRTTGELFF. Written as DNA, the CDR3 is TGTGCCAGCAGCCATTTTACGCAAAGAACTACCGGGGAGCTGTTTTTT.

The V gene is TRBV27, the J gene TRBJ2-1; TRBD2 matches at 14 bases. V lost 5 bases to trimming and J lost 10 bases; unmatched junction nucleotides: 4. Germline values: CDR1 MNHEY, CDR2 SMNVEV (reference sequence). This CDR3 is built from 14 residues. The CDR3 reads CASSHGTSGGEQFF. The CDR3 nucleotides read TGTGCCAGCAGTCACGGGACTAGCGGGGGAGAGCAGTTCTTC.

This clone occurred once. The J gene is TRBJ2-5, the V gene TRBV5-8; D gene ambiguous. The germline V gene encodes CDR1 SGHTS and CDR2 YDEGEE. Trimming removed 0 bases at V and 4 bases at J, with 13 bases between. There are 15 residues in the CDR3. The DNA for the CDR3 is TGTGCCAGCAGCTTGGTGGCTAGTCCCGGAGAGACCCAGTACTTC. This translates into CASSLVASPGETQYF.

This chain uses TRBV15 with TRBJ2-7, with TRBD2 matching over 13 bases. The ends lost 1 base at V and 7 bases at J; junction bases unmatched: 13. This CDR3 contains 18 residues. Germline assignment: CDR1 LNHNV and CDR2 YYDKDF (reference sequence). In nucleotides, the CDR3 is TGTGCCACCAGCAGAGGCGAAGACCCGGGACTAGCGGGAAGTGAGCAGTACTTC. It yields the protein CATSRGEDPGLAGSEQYF.

This rearrangement joins TRBV5-8 to TRBJ2-3; D possibly corresponds to TRBD1 (5 bases). Looked up from germline, CDR1 is SGHTS and CDR2 is YDEGEE. With 0 bases removed from V and 2 bases from J, the gap between germline ends came to 10 bases. This CDR3 is 15 amino acids long. CDR3 residues: CASSLVAGPTDTQYF. CDR3 in DNA: TGTGCCAGCAGCTTGGTGGCAGGGCCCACAGATACGCAGTATTTT.